The rows below give T cell receptor beta chains drawn from one sample of a study of CD8+CD57+ T cells in acquired aplastic anemia. In TCRdb, the reads were re-called with MiXCR into one record per CDR3 protein. In the table there are about 140,000 distinct CDR3 sequences, 41% of which are singletons. Sample: sorted CD4+, CD8+, or CD8+CD57+ T cells (not recorded which) from PBMCs. The receptors originated from a human donor in good health, serving as a control. CDR3s include the opening cysteine and the closing phenylalanine or tryptophan. D genes are given only for firm matches. Size values are once, few and many counts, or a class for expanded clones, and some rows have none.

>TRBV2|-|many|TRBJ1-1
CASRLEGRFVTEAFF
TGTGCCAGCAGATTGGAGGGGCGCTTTGTGACTGAAGCTTTCTTT
>TRBV20-1|TRBD2|few|TRBJ2-2
CSAPGSSGFPGELFF
TGCAGTGCCCCCGGTTCTAGCGGGTTTCCCGGGGAGCTGTTTTTT
>TRBV24-1|-|few|TRBJ2-3
CATSDMGTNTQYF
TGTGCCACCAGTGATATGGGGACGAATACGCAGTATTTT
>TRBV6-1|-|many|TRBJ1-2
CATKRDSRYGYTF
TGTGCCACCAAAAGAGACAGCCGCTATGGCTACACCTTC
>TRBV20-1|TRBD1|-|TRBJ1-2
CSATLSGTVYGYTF
TGCAGTGCAACTTTATCCGGGACAGTGTATGGCTACACCTTC
>TRBV2|-|many|TRBJ1-4
CASSEALSSFNEKLFF
TGTGCCAGCAGTGAAGCTCTTTCCTCTTTTAATGAAAAACTGTTTTTT
>TRBV6-1|TRBD1|many|TRBJ1-1
CASSRGGVGTEAFF
TGTGCCAGCAGCCGAGGGGGCGTAGGCACTGAAGCTTTCTTT
>TRBV12-3/TRBV12-4|TRBD1|-|TRBJ2-7
CASSFLGQGPYEQYF
TGTGCCAGCAGTTTTTTGGGACAGGGTCCCTACGAGCAGTACTTC
>TRBV15|-|many|TRBJ2-3
CATEGLEAQYF
TGTGCCACCGAAGGTCTTGAGGCGCAGTATTTT
>TRBV29-1|-|few|TRBJ2-1
CSVEGRGSYNEQFF
TGCAGCGTAGAGGGGCGGGGATCCTACAATGAGCAGTTCTTC
>TRBV15|TRBD1|many|TRBJ1-1
CATSSPGQGFTTEAFF
TGTGCCACCAGCAGTCCCGGACAGGGTTTTACCACTGAAGCTTTCTTT
>TRBV5-1|-|-|TRBJ1-6
CASSGGGAYNSPLHF
TGCGCTAGCAGCGGAGGAGGGGCCTATAATTCACCCCTCCACTTT
>TRBV20-1|-|many|TRBJ2-6
CSATGSSGANVLTF
TGCAGTGCTACGGGGAGCTCTGGGGCCAACGTCCTGACTTTC
>TRBV6-4|-|-|TRBJ2-2
CASSEREDGELFF
TGTGCCAGCAGTGAGAGGGAAGACGGGGAGCTGTTTTTT
>TRBV29-1|-|once|TRBJ1-1
CSGQVTEAFF
TGCAGCGGACAGGTGACTGAAGCTTTCTTT
>TRBV5-6|TRBD1|few|TRBJ1-1
CASKGASEAFF
TGTGCCTCAAAGGGGGCTTCTGAAGCTTTCTTT
>TRBV7-6|-|-|TRBJ1-2
CASSSGAGDLLYGYTF
TGTGCCAGCAGCTCTGGGGCAGGTGATTTACTCTATGGCTACACCTTC
>TRBV2|-|-|TRBJ2-5
CASRGGTQYF
TGTGCCAGCAGGGGGGGGACCCAGTACTTC
>TRBV2|-|-|TRBJ1-2
CASRRLSPFDYGYTF
TGTGCCAGCAGGCGTCTCTCACCCTTTGACTATGGCTACACCTTC
>TRBV4-1|TRBD1|many|TRBJ2-1
CASSQTGIPYNEQFF
TGCGCCAGCAGCCAGACAGGGATACCCTACAATGAGCAGTTCTTC
>TRBV20-1|-|many|TRBJ1-1
CSARLVPGTTAFF
TGCAGTGCTAGATTAGTGCCCGGGACTACAGCTTTCTTT
>TRBV11-1|-|many|TRBJ2-3
CASSPRRLVFRTDTQYF
TGTGCCAGCAGCCCCCGACGACTAGTTTTTCGCACAGATACGCAGTATTTT
>TRBV10-1|TRBD1|many|TRBJ2-5
CASSEGTVSQETQYF
TGCGCCAGCAGTGAGGGGACAGTCTCCCAAGAGACCCAGTACTTC
>TRBV5-5|-|-|TRBJ1-1
CASSPSSLRGEAFF
TGTGCCAGCAGCCCCTCTTCCCTTCGGGGTGAAGCCTTCTTT
>TRBV20-1|-|-|TRBJ1-2
CSARVPPNYGYTF
TGCAGTGCTAGAGTCCCCCCAAACTATGGCTACACCTTC
>TRBV19|TRBD1|-|TRBJ2-3
CASSIVGQGADTQYF
TGTGCCAGTAGTATAGTAGGACAGGGGGCGGATACGCAGTATTTT